This entry lists 18 T cell receptor beta chains sequenced from one sample in a study of breast tumors, draining lymph nodes, adjacent tissues. Using its own MiXCR run on the multiplex PCR reads, TCRdb lists one record per CDR3 protein. Of 60,000 to 65,000 distinct CDR3 sequences in the sample, roughly 59% were seen once. What was sequenced was breast tumor tissue. The receptors were sampled from a female donor with breast cancer. Some clones in this sample may be carry-over from other donors' samples.

Concerning this clonotype: A junction end diverges from the germline sequence, so it may reflect a read error. This chain uses TRBV20-1 with TRBJ1-5, with unresolved D. The CDR3 length is 15 residues. CDR1 DFQATT and CDR2 SNEGSKA come from the germline V gene (reference sequence). As DNA, the CDR3 is TGCAGTGCTAGAGTTCGACGGAAGGCCACTCAGCCCCAGCACTTT. It codes for CSARVRRKATQPQHF.

This CDR3 reads CSAARGGLAGDETQYF. The CDR3 nucleotides read TGCAGTGCGGCTAGGGGGGGACTAGCGGGAGATGAGACCCAGTACTTC. The V gene is TRBV20-1, the J gene TRBJ2-5; 14 bases line up with TRBD2. With 6 bases clipped from V and 5 bases from J, the junction kept 11 bases outside the gene matches. The germline V gene has CDR1 DFQATT and CDR2 SNEGSKA (reference sequence). This CDR3 region has 16 residues.

The chain employs TRBV15 and TRBJ2-5; TRBD2 agrees at 11 bases. With V trimmed by 3 bases and J by 0 bases, 15 bases remained unmatched. Germline assignment: CDR1 LNHNV and CDR2 YYDKDF (reference sequence). CDR3 length: 20 residues. The CDR3 region is CATSSAPPPLAGAYQETQYF. Written as DNA, the CDR3 is TGTGCCACCAGCAGTGCTCCCCCCCCACTAGCGGGGGCCTACCAAGAGACCCAGTACTTC.

This clonotype was counted only a few times. This may come from a read error, since a much larger clone is one base off. The chain has TRBV6-1 and TRBJ2-2, with D possibly being TRBD2 (6 bases). The CDR3 is made up of 16 amino acids. V gave up 5 bases and J gave up 4 bases, with 17 bases separating them. The germline V gene encodes CDR1 MNHNS and CDR2 SASEGT. The CDR3 loop is CASSRGSWSSTGELFF. The CDR3 DNA follows: TGTGCCAGCAGTCGGGGGTCCTGGTCGTCCACCGGGGAGCTGTTTTTT.

This clonotype was seen only once. The genes are TRBV9 and TRBJ2-1; D could derive from TRBD1 or TRBD2 (5 bases each). The germline V gene has CDR1 SGDLS and CDR2 YYNGEE. V lost 5 bases and J 10 bases, leaving 25 bases between the germline ends. The CDR3 spans 16 residues. CDR3 DNA sequence: TGTGCCAGCAGTGGGGACCCTAGCCCCGTTGGTCCAGAGCAGTTCTTC. Translated: CASSGDPSPVGPEQFF.

The rearrangement uses TRBV7-2 and TRBJ2-7; TRBD1 is a possible D gene (5 bases). CDR3 length: 13 amino acids. CDR1 is SGHTA and CDR2 is FQGNSA in the germline V gene. Trimming removed 7 bases from V and 6 bases from J, with 16 bases in between. In DNA, the CDR3 is TGTGCCAGCACCTGGGGCCAGCTTTCCGAGCAGTACTTC. It translates to CASTWGQLSEQYF.

This clonotype has at least ten counts. The gene calls are TRBV11-2 and TRBJ2-7; 9 nucleotides line up with TRBD2. The V segment lost 1 base and the J segment 7 bases; nucleotides outside the gene matches: 8. Germline V CDR1 and CDR2: SGHAT, FQNNGV. The CDR3 consists of 15 residues. CDR3 region: CASSLVGGRVEEQYF. The CDR3 DNA reads as TGTGCCAGCAGCTTAGTGGGCGGGAGGGTGGAGGAGCAGTACTTC.

The CDR3 region has the DNA TGTGCCACCGGGGTGCGGCAGGGTAGGCAGTACTTC. As protein: CATGVRQGRQYF. The chain links TRBV15 to TRBJ2-7, with D possibly matching TRBD1 (5 bases). This CDR3 has 12 amino acids. Germline V gene sequence: CDR1 LNHNV, CDR2 YYDKDF (reference sequence). Deletions cut 8 bases from V and 9 bases from J, with 17 bases between.

The gene calls are TRBV27 and TRBJ1-6; the D gene is possibly TRBD1 (6 bases). This CDR3 has 12 amino acids. Germline-derived CDR1 and CDR2 are MNHEY and SMNVEV (reference sequence). V lost 6 bases and J 12 bases, leaving 12 bases between the germline ends. DNA for the CDR3: TGTGCCAGCAGGATGGGGGGACAACCCCTCCACTTT. This sequence encodes CASRMGGQPLHF.

The CDR3 DNA reads TGTGCCAGTAGTTCTGCCCGGACTAGCCAAGAGACCCAGTACTTC. It codes for CASSSARTSQETQYF. V and J are TRBV19 and TRBJ2-5; 7 positions agree with TRBD2. Germline V gene sequence: CDR1 LNHDA, CDR2 SQIVND (reference sequence). The CDR3 is made up of 15 amino acids. V shed 5 bases and J 1 base; nucleotides not matched to a gene: 7.

The chain carries TRBV29-1 and TRBJ1-2; no clear D. Germline assignment: CDR1 SQVTM and CDR2 ANQGSEA. The CDR3 length is 15 residues. The ends were cut back, 4 bases at V and 0 bases at J, with 15 bases in the middle. CDR3: CSVVYYLCANYGYTF. The CDR3 region has the DNA TGCAGCGTTGTTTACTACTTATGTGCTAACTATGGCTACACCTTC.

The gene calls are TRBV29-1 and TRBJ1-2; 7 bases map to TRBD1. This CDR3 contains 12 residues. Germline V gene lookup returns CDR1 SQVTM and CDR2 ANQGSEA. The CDR3 spells CSPGQFNYGYTF. In DNA, the CDR3 is TGCAGTCCGGGACAGTTTAACTATGGCTACACCTTC.

This chain links TRBV7-2 with TRBJ2-7, with 7 bases lining up with TRBD1. The germline V gene has CDR1 SGHTA and CDR2 FQGNSA. J gave up 0 bases and V 5 bases, and 4 bases lay outside the gene matches. CDR3 length equals 14 residues. CDR3 amino acids: CASSPDRSSYEQYF. Written as DNA, the CDR3 is TGTGCCAGCAGCCCGGACAGGTCCTCCTACGAGCAGTACTTC.

This clonotype appeared many times. The chain uses TRBV28 and TRBJ1-5; D is possibly TRBD1 (5 bases). The germline gives CDR1 MDHEN, CDR2 SYDVKM. V lost 11 bases, J lost 5 bases, and 13 bases lay in between. The CDR3 contains 12 residues. In DNA form, the CDR3 reads TGTGCCTCTTATAGGGGAGATCAGCCCCAGCATTTT. It translates to CASYRGDQPQHF.

Comments on this clonotype: The germline gene is not matched at one end of the junction; a read error may be the cause. The chain joins TRBV14 to TRBJ2-5; D is possibly TRBD1 (6 bases). The length of the CDR3 is 14 residues. CDR1 and CDR2 from the germline V gene are SGHDN and FVKESK. Here the CDR3 DNA reads TGTGCCAGCAGCCGCGGACAGTCGTTGGAGACCCAGTCCTTC. This sequence encodes CASSRGQSLETQSF.

The genes are TRBV5-1 and TRBJ2-7, with 10 bases that match TRBD2. CDR1 SGHRS and CDR2 YFSETQ come from the germline V gene. The CDR3 has 16 amino acids. With V trimmed by 0 bases and J by 5 bases, 8 bases remained unmatched. The CDR3 bases are TGCGCCAGCAGCTTGGTGGCTAGCGGGAGTAAAGACGAGCAGTACTTC. It encodes CASSLVASGSKDEQYF.

DNA of the CDR3: TGCAGCGCCGGACAGGGAGGAAATGAGCAGTTCTTC. Encoded protein: CSAGQGGNEQFF. The J gene is TRBJ2-1, the V gene TRBV29-1, with 8 bases lining up with TRBD1. The germline gives CDR1 SQVTM, CDR2 ANQGSEA. The junction had 6 bases not matched to a gene; V was cut back by 7 bases and J by 7 bases. CDR3 size: 12 residues.

This chain joins TRBV19 and TRBJ1-5; 9 bases are shared with TRBD1. Germline CDR1 is LNHDA and CDR2 is SQIVND (reference sequence). The CDR3 consists of 15 residues. With 8 bases clipped from V and 3 bases from J, the junction kept 8 bases outside the gene matches. The CDR3 DNA reads as TGTGCCAGTCAACCGGGACAGGGCCCCAATCAGCCCCAGCATTTT. Its translation: CASQPGQGPNQPQHF.